This paragraph reports one T cell receptor beta chain. Its antigen is unknown. This specimen belongs to a study of CD8 T cells in Susac syndrome. Study-wide points: The study's TCR sequencing and HLA analysis covered a relatively small number of individuals, and the study acknowledged this.

The controls were healthy donors who were matched for age and sex. Purification of the CD8+ and CD4+ T cells relied on negative isolation, and TEMRA cells underwent FACS enrichment. With V trimmed by 8 bases and J by 3 bases, 5 bases remained unmatched. CDR3 size: 12 residues. Looked up from germline, CDR1 is SQVTM and CDR2 is ANQGSEA. A quantity of roughly 0.5 to 1 ug RNA underwent reverse transcription using random hexamers. TCRdb analysed the immunoSEQ multiplex PCR reads with MiXCR anew, one entry per CDR3 protein. This table holds about 19,000 distinct CDR3 sequences, approximately 95% found once.

This receptor was taken from a human donor in good health. The chain is built from TRBV29-1 and TRBJ2-3; 7 bases agree with TRBD1. Sequencing was carried out using CD8+ T cells from PBMCs. CDR3 in DNA: TGCAGCTTACAGGGGCAAACAGATACGCAGTATTTT. Protein product: CSLQGQTDTQYF.